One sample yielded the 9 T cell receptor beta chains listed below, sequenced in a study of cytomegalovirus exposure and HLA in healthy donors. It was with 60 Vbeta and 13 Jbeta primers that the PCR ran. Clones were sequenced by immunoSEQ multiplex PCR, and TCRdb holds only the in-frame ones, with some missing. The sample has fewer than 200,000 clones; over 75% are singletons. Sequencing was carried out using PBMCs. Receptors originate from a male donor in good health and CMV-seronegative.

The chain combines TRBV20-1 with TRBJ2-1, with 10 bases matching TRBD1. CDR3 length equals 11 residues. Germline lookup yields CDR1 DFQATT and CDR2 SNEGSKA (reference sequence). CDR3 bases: TGCGGAGGGACAGGGGACAATGAGCAGTTCTTC. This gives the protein CGGTGDNEQFF.

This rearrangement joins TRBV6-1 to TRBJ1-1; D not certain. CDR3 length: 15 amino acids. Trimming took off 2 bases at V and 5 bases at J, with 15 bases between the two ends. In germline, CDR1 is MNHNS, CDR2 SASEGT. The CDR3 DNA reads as TGTGCCAGCAGTGAAATCATACGAGGGTATACTGAAGCTTTCTTT. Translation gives CASSEIIRGYTEAFF.

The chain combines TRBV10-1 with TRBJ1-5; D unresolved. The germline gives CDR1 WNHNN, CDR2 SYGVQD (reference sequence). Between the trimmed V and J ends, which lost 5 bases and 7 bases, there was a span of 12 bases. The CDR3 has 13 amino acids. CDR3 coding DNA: TGCGCCAGCAGTACCAGTTTGGGCCAGCCCCAGCATTTT. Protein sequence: CASSTSLGQPQHF.

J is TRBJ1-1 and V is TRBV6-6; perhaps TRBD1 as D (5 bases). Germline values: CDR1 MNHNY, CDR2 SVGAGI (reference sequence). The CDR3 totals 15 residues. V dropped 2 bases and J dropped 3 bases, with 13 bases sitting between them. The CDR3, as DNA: TGTGCCAGCAGTTACCGGCCAGGGTTGGACACTGAAGCTTTCTTT. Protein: CASSYRPGLDTEAFF.

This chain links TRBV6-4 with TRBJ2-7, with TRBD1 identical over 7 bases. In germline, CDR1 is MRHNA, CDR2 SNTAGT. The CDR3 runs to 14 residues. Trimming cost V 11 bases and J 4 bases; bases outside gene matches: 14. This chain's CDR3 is CAWWQGQRLYEQYF. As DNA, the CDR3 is TGTGCCTGGTGGCAGGGACAGAGACTGTACGAGCAGTACTTC.

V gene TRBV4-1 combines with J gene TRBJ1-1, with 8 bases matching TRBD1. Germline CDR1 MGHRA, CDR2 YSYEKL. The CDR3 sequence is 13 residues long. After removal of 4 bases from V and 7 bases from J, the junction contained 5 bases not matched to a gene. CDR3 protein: CASSRRTGIEAFF. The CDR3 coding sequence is TGCGCCAGCAGCCGCAGGACAGGGATTGAAGCTTTCTTT.

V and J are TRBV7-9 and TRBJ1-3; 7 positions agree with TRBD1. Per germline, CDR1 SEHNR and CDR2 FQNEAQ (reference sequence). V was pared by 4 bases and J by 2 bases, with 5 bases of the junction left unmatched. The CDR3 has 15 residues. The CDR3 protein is CASSSTTGPGNTIYF. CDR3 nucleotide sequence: TGTGCCAGCAGCTCCACGACAGGGCCTGGAAACACCATATATTTT.

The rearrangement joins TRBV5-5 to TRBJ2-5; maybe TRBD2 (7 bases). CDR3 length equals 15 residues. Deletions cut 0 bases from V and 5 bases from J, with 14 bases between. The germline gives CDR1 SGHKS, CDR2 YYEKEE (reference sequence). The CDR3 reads CASSLGGGEFETQYF. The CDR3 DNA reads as TGTGCCAGCAGCTTGGGGGGGGGCGAGTTTGAGACCCAGTACTTC. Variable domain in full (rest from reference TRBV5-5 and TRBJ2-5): DAGVTQSPTHLIKTRGQQVTLRCSPISGHKSVSWYQQVLGQGPQFIFQYYEKEERGRGNFPDRFSARQFPNYSSELNVNALLLGDSALYLCASSLGGGEFETQYFGPGTRLLVL.

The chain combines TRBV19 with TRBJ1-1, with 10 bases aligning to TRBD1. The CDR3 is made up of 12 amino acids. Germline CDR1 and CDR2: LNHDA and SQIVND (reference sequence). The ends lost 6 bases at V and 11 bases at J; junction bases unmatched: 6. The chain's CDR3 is CASRTSDRGAFF. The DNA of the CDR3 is TGTGCCAGTAGGACATCGGACAGGGGGGCTTTCTTT.